The rows below give T cell receptor beta chains drawn from one sample of a study of a mutant IDH1 vaccine in newly diagnosed glioma. Repertoires were generated with immunoSEQ multiplex PCR, while TCRdb's copy carries only in-frame clones and drops some. The sample lists about 51,000 clones, more than 60% occurring once. Sequenced here: PBMCs, sampled from a glioma patient treated with radiotherapy, temozolomide or both. The receptors were gathered from a woman aged 40-49 years with glioma. Each CDR3 is given with its conserved first and last residue. Fields, in order: J gene, D gene, V gene, clone size, CDR3 protein, CDR3 DNA. A D gene is named only where the DNA matches it firmly. Rows may omit the clone size; those that give it use once, few, many or a size class.

TRBJ2-3 TRBD2 TRBV19 - CASSLSGGARDTQYF TGTGCCAGTAGTCTTAGCGGGGGGGCAAGGGATACGCAGTATTTT
TRBJ1-2 TRBD1 TRBV10-3 few CAISGTGVNYGYTF TGTGCCATCAGTGGGACAGGAGTTAACTATGGCTACACCTTC
TRBJ1-3 TRBD1 TRBV18 - CASSATGGSGNTIYF TGTGCCAGCTCGGCGACAGGGGGTTCTGGAAACACCATATATTTT
TRBJ1-4 TRBD1 TRBV7-8 - CASRYRGNEKLFF TGTGCCAGCAGGTACAGGGGTAATGAAAAACTGTTTTTT
TRBJ2-7 TRBD1 TRBV10-1 - CASRPGQSSYEQYF TGCGCCAGCAGGCCGGGACAGAGCTCCTACGAGCAGTACTTC
TRBJ1-6 - TRBV27 - CASSLVVNSPLHF TGTGCCAGCAGCCTAGTGGTTAATTCACCCCTCCACTTT
TRBJ1-2 - TRBV6-5 - CASSRNHGGYTF TGTGCCAGCAGCCGAAATCATGGCGGCTACACCTTC
TRBJ1-6 - TRBV2 - CASSGLYNSPLHF TGTGCCAGCAGCGGACTCTATAATTCACCCCTCCACTTT
TRBJ1-1 - TRBV28 - CASSLGRNTEAFF TGTGCCAGCAGTTTGGGTAGGAACACTGAAGCTTTCTTT
TRBJ2-1 TRBD2 TRBV29-1 - CSVVGSGGRQFF TGCAGCGTTGTGGGTAGCGGGGGGCGGCAGTTCTTC
TRBJ1-2 - TRBV7-2 - CASSRMGGAESGYTF TGTGCCAGCAGCAGAATGGGGGGCGCCGAGAGTGGCTACACCTTC
TRBJ2-2 TRBD1 TRBV6-4 few CASSQQGDTGELFF TGTGCCAGCAGTCAACAGGGGGACACCGGGGAGCTGTTTTTT
TRBJ2-1 - TRBV20-1 - CSAHSPREQFF TGCAGTGCCCACTCCCCGCGGGAGCAGTTCTTC
TRBJ1-1 - TRBV5-1 - CASSSLGGGVTEAFF TGCGCCAGCAGCTCCCTAGGAGGGGGGGTCACTGAAGCTTTCTTT
TRBJ2-5 - TRBV30 - CAWSVTWGQKETQYF TGTGCCTGGAGTGTAACGTGGGGACAAAAAGAGACCCAGTACTTC
TRBJ1-1 - TRBV5-4 - CASSLVRGTEAFF TGTGCCAGCAGCTTGGTTAGGGGCACTGAAGCTTTCTTT
TRBJ2-1 - TRBV10-3 - CAISESEGREQFF TGTGCCATCAGTGAGTCGGAGGGGAGGGAGCAGTTCTTC
TRBJ1-5 - TRBV7-6 - CASRLTASNQPQHF TGTGCCAGCAGATTAACAGCTAGCAATCAGCCCCAGCATTTT
TRBJ2-2 - TRBV5-1 - CASSSNTGELFF TGCGCCAGCAGCTCGAACACCGGGGAGCTGTTTTTT
TRBJ1-2 - TRBV30 once CAWSLREGGGYTF TGTGCCTGGAGCCTTAGAGAGGGGGGTGGCTACACCTTC
TRBJ1-3 TRBD1 TRBV29-1 - CSVETGAAGNTIYF TGCAGCGTTGAAACAGGGGCAGCTGGAAACACCATATATTTT
TRBJ1-5 TRBD1 TRBV6-5 - CASSRQGGSNQPQHF TGTGCCAGCAGCAGACAGGGTGGTAGCAATCAGCCCCAGCATTTT
TRBJ1-4 - TRBV5-4 - CAASPEGANEKLFF TGTGCCGCGAGCCCCGAGGGGGCTAATGAAAAACTGTTTTTT
TRBJ1-1 - TRBV5-6 - CASSLEAGATEAFF TGTGCCAGCAGCTTGGAGGCAGGAGCGACGGAAGCTTTCTTT
TRBJ1-1 - TRBV29-1 - CSVHRKPNTEAFF TGCAGCGTTCACCGCAAACCGAACACTGAAGCTTTCTTT
TRBJ1-6 TRBD1 TRBV15 - CATSRDTRQGNSPLHF TGTGCCACCAGCAGAGATACGCGACAGGGGAATTCACCCCTCCACTTT
TRBJ1-1 TRBD1 TRBV18 - CASSPFSTGGNTEAFF TGTGCCAGCTCCCCTTTTTCGACAGGGGGAAACACTGAAGCTTTCTTT
TRBJ1-2 - TRBV15 - CATSRDRPGSGGYTF TGTGCCACCAGCAGAGATCGTCCGGGGTCGGGTGGCTACACCTTC
TRBJ1-1 TRBD1 TRBV5-1 - CASGQGADGTEAFF TGCGCCAGTGGACAGGGGGCCGATGGCACTGAAGCTTTCTTT
TRBJ1-2 - TRBV30 - CASPPGGRTAGFPAYGYTF TGTGCCTCTCCCCCGGGTGGTCGGACGGCCGGTTTCCCCGCCTATGGCTACACCTTC
TRBJ2-3 - TRBV5-1 - CASSYPGNTQYF TGCGCCAGCAGCTACCCCGGGAATACGCAGTATTTT
TRBJ1-1 - TRBV10-3 - CATQRVENTEAFF TGTGCCACGCAGCGGGTAGAGAACACTGAAGCTTTCTTT
TRBJ1-1 - TRBV30 - CAWSVRSGGTEAFF TGTGCCTGGAGTGTCCGGTCTGGGGGGACTGAAGCTTTCTTT
TRBJ1-2 - TRBV5-1 - CASSLDSGVYGYTF TGCGCCAGCAGCTTAGATTCCGGAGTCTATGGCTACACCTTC
TRBJ2-3 TRBD2 TRBV5-6 once CASSGRTSGYLDTQYF TGTGCCAGCAGCGGCAGGACTAGCGGGTACCTGGATACGCAGTATTTT
TRBJ1-1 - TRBV10-3 few CAIRENTEAFF TGTGCCATCAGGGAGAACACTGAAGCTTTCTTT
TRBJ2-5 - TRBV4-2 - CASSQGGSQETQYF TGTGCCAGCAGCCAAGGGGGAAGCCAAGAGACCCAGTACTTC
TRBJ2-7 TRBD2 TRBV6-6 once CASSYAGGDHEQYF TGTGCCAGCAGTTACGCGGGGGGAGATCACGAGCAGTACTTC
TRBJ2-1 TRBD2 TRBV5-1 - CASSWGLAKMNEQFF TGCGCCAGCAGCTGGGGACTAGCTAAAATGAATGAGCAGTTCTTC
TRBJ2-2 - TRBV6-1 - CASSEDRLSPTYTGELFF TGTGCCAGCAGTGAAGACAGGCTCTCACCAACTTACACCGGGGAGCTGTTTTTT
TRBJ1-1 - TRBV2 few CASRFYLDRHLNTEAFF TGTGCCAGCAGATTTTATCTTGATCGGCACTTGAACACTGAAGCTTTCTTT
TRBJ2-5 - TRBV19 once CASSIRVGQETQYF TGTGCCAGTAGTATAAGGGTTGGACAAGAGACCCAGTACTTC
TRBJ1-6 TRBD1 TRBV15 - CATQTTGTGGSPLHF TGTGCCACCCAAACAACCGGGACAGGAGGCTCACCCCTCCACTTT
TRBJ1-2 - TRBV25-1 - CASRGLLLANYGYTF TGTGCCAGCAGGGGTCTTCTGTTAGCTAACTATGGCTACACCTTC
TRBJ1-1 TRBD1 TRBV30 - CAWIGTGGPEAFF TGTGCCTGGATTGGGACAGGGGGGCCTGAAGCTTTCTTT
TRBJ1-1 - TRBV4-3 few CASSHEGTTLGAFF TGCGCCAGCAGCCATGAAGGGACGACCCTCGGCGCTTTCTTT
TRBJ1-4 TRBD1 TRBV4-3 - CASSLGQPNEKLFF TGCGCCAGCAGCCTGGGACAGCCTAATGAAAAACTGTTTTTT
TRBJ2-7 - TRBV7-2 - CASSLQGLGLDYEQYF TGTGCCAGCAGCTTACAGGGCCTGGGACTCGACTACGAGCAGTACTTC
TRBJ1-1 TRBD1 TRBV13 - CASSLGQGFTEAFF TGTGCCAGCAGCCTCGGACAGGGGTTCACTGAAGCTTTCTTT
TRBJ2-1 - TRBV4-3 - CASSQDSTGGLRIF TGCGCCAGCAGCCAAGATTCGACCGGGGGACTGAGAATCTTC
TRBJ2-7 - TRBV4-1 - CASSPGPMTPYEQYF TGCGCCAGCAGCCCTGGCCCCATGACGCCCTACGAGCAGTACTTC
TRBJ1-2 TRBD1 TRBV12-5 - CASGPRVDRGNDYTF TGTGCTAGTGGTCCGAGGGTTGACAGGGGGAATGACTACACCTTC
TRBJ1-2 - TRBV29-1 - CSVETPGTYGYTF TGCAGCGTTGAAACCCCAGGGACCTATGGCTACACCTTC
TRBJ1-5 - TRBV7-8 - CASSRLGGAGGNQPQHF TGTGCCAGCAGCCGACTGGGTGGCGCCGGGGGCAATCAGCCCCAGCATTTT
TRBJ2-2 - TRBV27 - CASSRTARGTGELFF TGTGCCAGCAGTCGGACAGCAAGGGGAACCGGGGAGCTGTTTTTT
TRBJ2-1 TRBD2 TRBV27 medium-sized CASTSPSGGFYNEQFF TGTGCCAGCACCTCTCCTAGCGGGGGTTTCTACAATGAGCAGTTCTTC
TRBJ2-5 - TRBV19 - CASSIAGRNLQETQYF TGTGCCAGTAGTATAGCGGGCAGAAACCTCCAAGAGACCCAGTACTTC